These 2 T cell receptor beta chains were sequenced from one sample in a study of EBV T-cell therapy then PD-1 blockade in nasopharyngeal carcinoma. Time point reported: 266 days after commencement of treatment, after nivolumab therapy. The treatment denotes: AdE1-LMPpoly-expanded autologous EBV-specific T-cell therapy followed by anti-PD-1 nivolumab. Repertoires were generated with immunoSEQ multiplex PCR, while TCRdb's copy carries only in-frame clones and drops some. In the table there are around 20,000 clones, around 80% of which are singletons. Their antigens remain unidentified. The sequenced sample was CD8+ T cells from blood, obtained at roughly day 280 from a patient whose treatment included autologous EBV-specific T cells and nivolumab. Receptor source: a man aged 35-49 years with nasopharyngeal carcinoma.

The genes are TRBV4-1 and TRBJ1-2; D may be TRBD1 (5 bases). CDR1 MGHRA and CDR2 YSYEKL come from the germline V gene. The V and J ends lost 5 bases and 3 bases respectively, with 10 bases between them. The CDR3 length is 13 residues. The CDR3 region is CASSYGHDYGYTF. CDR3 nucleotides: TGCGCCAGCAGCTACGGACACGACTATGGCTACACCTTC.

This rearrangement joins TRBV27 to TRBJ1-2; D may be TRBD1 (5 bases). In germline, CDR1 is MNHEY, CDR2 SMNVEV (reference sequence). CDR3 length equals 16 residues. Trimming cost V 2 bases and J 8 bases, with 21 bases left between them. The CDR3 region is CASSLISGGRDDGYTF. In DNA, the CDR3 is TGTGCCAGCAGTTTAATCTCTGGGGGTAGGGACGACGGCTACACCTTC.